This TCR beta chain was recorded in a study of blood T cell repertoires in COVID-19. Overall study: Specimens from acute and convalescent COVID-19 originated in the United States, Italy and Spain.

Authors' methods: Quantification of nucleated cells was approximated via reference gene primer amplification. Assay: immunoSEQ multiplex PCR; the TCRdb copy retains only in-frame clones and omits some. V and J calls and clone size are copied from that table; D and trimming were computed from the DNA. The sample yields 100,000 to 120,000 clones, nearly 90% seen once. V was pared by 4 bases and J by 4 bases, with 7 bases of the junction left unmatched. The germline V gene has CDR1 WSHSY and CDR2 SAAADI. This CDR3 contains 15 residues. The sequencing sample was made of peripheral blood. The chain joins TRBV10-2 to TRBJ2-1; 7 bases align to TRBD1. The sequence was obtained from a human donor in a cohort sampled during active COVID-19. The CDR3 here is CASSGWDSHYNEQFF. As DNA, the CDR3 is TGCGCCAGCAGTGGTTGGGACAGCCATTACAATGAGCAGTTCTTC.